What follows are 7 T cell receptor beta chains derived from one specimen sequenced in a study of T cells after yellow fever vaccination. TCRdb reprocessed the 5' RACE reads with MiXCR, giving one entry per CDR3 protein. Of around 200,000 distinct CDR3 sequences in the sample, approximately 9.9% were seen once. Sequenced material: CD8+ T cells sorted from PBMCs, taken 15 days after the yellow fever booster vaccination. The origin of the receptors is a man between 18 and 29 years old who received the YFV17D yellow fever vaccine.

Here the CDR3 reads CASSIATAEAFF. The CDR3 nucleotides read TGTGCCAGTAGTATCGCGACGGCTGAAGCTTTCTTT. This sequence joins TRBV19 and TRBJ1-1; D is undetermined. Germline loops: CDR1 LNHDA, CDR2 SQIVND (reference sequence). The CDR3 extends over 12 amino acids. Trimming removed 3 bases at V and 6 bases at J, with 8 bases between.

A few counts support this clonotype. V and J are TRBV9 and TRBJ2-7; D perhaps matches TRBD2 (5 bases). The CDR3 length is 14 residues. Between the trimmed V and J ends, which lost 3 bases and 3 bases, there was a span of 13 bases. CDR1 SGDLS and CDR2 YYNGEE come from the germline V gene. The CDR3 sequence is CASSGELGDYEQYF. The CDR3 DNA reads as TGTGCCAGCAGCGGGGAACTCGGGGACTACGAGCAGTACTTC.

V and J are TRBV6-5 and TRBJ2-1, with D tentatively TRBD2 (5 bases). Germline V lookup: CDR1 MNHEY, CDR2 SVGAGI. The germline V and J ends were trimmed by 6 bases and 7 bases, with 13 bases remaining between them. This CDR3 contains 13 residues. DNA of the CDR3: TGTGCCAGCAGCGGACCGTCGGGGAATGAGCAGTTCTTC. Translating gives CASSGPSGNEQFF.

The chain uses TRBV3-1 and TRBJ2-7; D is possibly TRBD2 (5 bases). This CDR3 contains 13 residues. V lost 0 bases to trimming and J lost 6 bases, with 9 bases between them. The germline gives CDR1 LGHDT, CDR2 YNNKEL (reference sequence). CDR3 sequence reads: CASSQDGGSEQYF. DNA for the CDR3: TGTGCCAGCAGCCAAGATGGAGGTTCCGAGCAGTACTTC.

The chain couples TRBV12-3 or TRBV12-4 to TRBJ2-5, with 9 bases matching TRBD2. The CDR3 is made up of 13 amino acids. The V and J ends lost 7 bases and 7 bases, in that order; junction bases with no gene match: 7. The CDR3 loop reads CASTSGGLVTQYF. Written as DNA, the CDR3 is TGTGCCAGCACCAGCGGGGGGCTCGTGACCCAGTACTTC.

This clonotype appeared a few times. V usage is TRBV6-5 and J usage is TRBJ2-7; a possible D gene is TRBD2 (6 bases). Germline CDR1 and CDR2: MNHEY and SVGAGI. Between the trimmed V and J ends, which lost 0 bases and 3 bases, there was a span of 9 bases. The CDR3 spans 14 residues. In DNA, the CDR3 is TGTGCCAGCAGTTACTCGGAGGGCTACTACGAGCAGTACTTC. This gives the protein CASSYSEGYYEQYF.

This clonotype turned up a few times. The rearrangement links TRBV9 to TRBJ2-3, with D perhaps matching TRBD1 or TRBD2 (7 bases each). The CDR3 length is 15 residues. V shed 0 bases and J shed 4 bases, with 12 bases lying between them. Germline CDR1 reads SGDLS; CDR2 reads YYNGEE. DNA for the CDR3: TGTGCCAGCAGCGTAGGGGACAGCGGGGCAGATACGCAGTATTTT. This sequence encodes CASSVGDSGADTQYF. Full variable domain (outside the CDR3, taken from reference TRBV9 and TRBJ2-3): DSGVTQTPKHLITATGQRVTLRCSPRSGDLSVYWYQQSLDQGLQFLIQYYNGEERAKGNILERFSAQQFPDLHSELNLSSLELGDSALYFCASSVGDSGADTQYFGPGTRLTVL.